Following are 27 T cell receptor beta chains from one sample sequenced in a study of glioma-infiltrating T cells. TCR alpha and beta CDR3 regions were amplified from RNA using iRepertoire nested multiplex PCR. In TCRdb, the multiplex PCR reads were re-called with MiXCR into one record per CDR3 protein. The sample shows 100,000 to 150,000 distinct CDR3 sequences, roughly 20% of them seen only once. Sequencing used glioma tissue, nonneoplastic brain tissue, or PBMCs (not recorded which). These receptors were obtained from a human donor with low-grade glioma or glioblastoma, undergoing nonglioma brain surgery, or in good health (not recorded which).

This clonotype was observed many times. CDR3 DNA: TGTGCCACCAGTGATTTAAGTAGCGGGGCTGGCAATGAGCAGTTCTTC. It is translated as CATSDLSSGAGNEQFF. The chain couples TRBV24-1 to TRBJ2-1; 8 bases are a match to TRBD2. The CDR3 spans 16 residues. Trimming at V came to 1 base and at J to 6 bases, leaving 7 bases not matched to a gene. Germline CDR1 is KGHDR and CDR2 is SFDVKD.

The chain uses TRBV28 and TRBJ1-6; D is unresolved. The germline CDR1 and CDR2 sequences are MDHEN and SYDVKM. This CDR3 comprises 15 residues. Trimming took 5 bases from V and 12 from J, leaving 20 bases between them. CDR3 bases: TGTGCCAGCAGTGCCGAGACGACCTCAGGTTTACCCCTCCACTTT. Protein sequence: CASSAETTSGLPLHF.

This clonotype was observed at least ten times. The chain recombines TRBV6-1 with TRBJ2-3; 12 bases agree with TRBD2. CDR1 is MNHNS and CDR2 is SASEGT in the germline V gene. The CDR3 runs to 15 residues. V shed 5 bases, J shed 4 bases, and the junction held 4 bases outside the gene matches. The CDR3 reads CASSSSGRVPDTQYF. The DNA of the CDR3 is TGTGCCAGCAGTTCTAGCGGGAGGGTCCCAGATACGCAGTATTTT.

Comments on this clonotype: This may be a read error: a much more frequent sequence differs by one nucleotide. This chain links TRBV24-1 with TRBJ2-7, with 8 positions matching TRBD2. Germline CDR1 KGHDR, CDR2 SFDVKD. V was clipped by 5 bases and J by 7 bases; unmatched bases: 24. This CDR3 contains 19 residues. CDR3 bases: TGTGCCACCAGTGCCCCAGCGTCGGGAGGGGCTGGAGGGAGCTATGAGCAGTACTTC. Its translation: CATSAPASGGAGGSYEQYF.

The sample holds many counts of this clonotype. This chain uses TRBV27 with TRBJ2-5, with TRBD1 matching over 8 bases. Trimming at V came to 10 bases and at J to 2 bases, leaving 9 bases not matched to a gene. CDR1 and CDR2 from the germline V gene are MNHEY and SMNVEV (reference sequence). The CDR3 is 14 amino acids. In DNA, the CDR3 is TGTGCCACCAAGTGGCGACAGGGGCAAGAGACCCAGTACTTC. Its translation is CATKWRQGQETQYF.

This chain joins TRBV14 and TRBJ2-2; D gene uncertain. Trimming removed 2 bases from V and 1 base from J, with 11 bases in between. Germline CDR1 SGHDN, CDR2 FVKESK. This CDR3 contains 16 residues. CDR3 bases: TGTGCCAGCAGCCAACTCCTGTGGGTGAACACCGGGGAGCTGTTTTTT. Protein sequence: CASSQLLWVNTGELFF.

Ten or more counts support this clonotype. The chain employs TRBV7-2 and TRBJ2-1, with 7 bases lining up with TRBD2. Germline assignment: CDR1 SGHTA and CDR2 FQGNSA. The CDR3 consists of 12 residues. J lost 6 bases, V lost 8 bases, and 4 bases had no gene match. The CDR3, as DNA: TGTGCCAGCGGGGAGGGGAGCAATGAGCAGTTCTTC. It encodes CASGEGSNEQFF.

In the case of this clonotype: A read error may explain this, as a much larger clone is one base away. V usage is TRBV7-3 and J usage is TRBJ1-1, with no clear D. Trimming stripped 5 bases from V and 0 bases from J, with 13 bases between. This CDR3 contains 15 residues. Per the germline V gene, CDR1 is SGHTA and CDR2 is FQGTGA. This chain's CDR3 is CASSAGEGLNTEAFF. The DNA for the CDR3 is TGTGCCAGCAGCGCCGGAGAGGGCTTGAACACTGAAGCTTTCTTT. Using reference TRBV7-3 and TRBJ1-1 for the parts outside the CDR3, the full variable domain is GAGVSQTPSNKVTEKGKYVELRCDPISGHTALYWYRQSLGQGPEFLIYFQGTGAADDSGLPNDRFFAVRPEGSVSTLKIQRTERGDSAVYLCASSAGEGLNTEAFFGQGTRLTVV.

At least ten counts were recorded for this clonotype. The chain employs TRBV4-1 and TRBJ1-5; D remains unclear. There are 14 residues in the CDR3. Germline CDR1 and CDR2: MGHRA and YSYEKL. V shed 2 bases and J shed 1 base, with 6 bases lying between them. CDR3 residues: CASSQPGSNQPQHF. Here the CDR3 DNA reads TGCGCCAGCAGCCAACCCGGAAGCAATCAGCCCCAGCATTTT.

This clonotype was detected ten times or more. The V gene is TRBV6-1, the J gene TRBJ2-7; D is unclear. This CDR3 comprises 13 residues. The germline V gene encodes CDR1 MNHNS and CDR2 SASEGT. V was shortened by 5 bases and J by 0 bases, with 8 bases between the two germline ends. The CDR3 DNA is TGTGCCAGCAGTCAGGTCCCCTCCTACGAGCAGTACTTC. Its protein product is CASSQVPSYEQYF.

Concerning this clonotype: This clone may be a read error of a much larger clone one base away. Because it lacks the conserved phenylalanine or tryptophan at the end, this CDR3 is likely a read error. This rearrangement joins TRBV12-3 or TRBV12-4 to TRBJ1-1; TRBD1 matches at 7 bases. The CDR3 loop spans 16 amino acids. The V and J ends lost 2 bases and 1 base, in that order; junction bases with no gene match: 7. The CDR3 nucleotides read TGTGCCAGCAGTTTACCCCACAGGGGAAAGAACACTGAAGCTTTCTCT. Protein: CASSLPHRGKNTEAFS.

This clonotype turned up a few times. V gene TRBV5-1 combines with J gene TRBJ2-1; TRBD2 matches 12 bases. Germline values: CDR1 SGHRS, CDR2 YFSETQ. The CDR3 covers 16 residues. Losses at the gene ends were 0 bases for V and 4 bases for J; bases not matched to a gene: 2. This CDR3 is CASSLGTSGIYNEQFF. In nucleotides, the CDR3 is TGCGCCAGCAGCTTGGGGACTAGCGGGATTTACAATGAGCAGTTCTTC.

This clonotype occurred many times. The chain employs TRBV28 and TRBJ1-1, with D perhaps matching TRBD1 (5 bases). The CDR3 contains 15 residues. V was clipped by 2 bases and J by 2 bases, with 12 bases between them. CDR1 and CDR2 from the germline V gene are MDHEN and SYDVKM. The CDR3 sequence: CASSLGAKTNTEAFF. The CDR3 DNA is TGTGCCAGCAGTTTAGGGGCTAAAACCAACACTGAAGCTTTCTTT. Using reference TRBV28 and TRBJ1-1 for the parts outside the CDR3, the full variable domain is DVKVTQSSRYLVKRTGEKVFLECVQDMDHENMFWYRQDPGLGLRLIYFSYDVKMKEKGDIPEGYSVSREKKERFSLILESASTNQTSMYLCASSLGAKTNTEAFFGQGTRLTVV.

This clonotype was seen only a few times. J is TRBJ2-6 and V is TRBV12-5, with 9 bases identical to TRBD1. This CDR3 has 17 amino acids. In germline, CDR1 is LGHNT, CDR2 FRNRAP. V lost 7 bases and J lost 2; bases outside the gene matches: 9. CDR3 DNA: TGTGCTAGTGTTCCGGGACAGGGTACCGCTGGGGCCAACGTCCTGACTTTC. It encodes CASVPGQGTAGANVLTF. Full variable domain (outside the CDR3, taken from reference TRBV12-5 and TRBJ2-6): DARVTQTPRHKVTEMGQEVTMRCQPILGHNTVFWYRQTMMQGLELLAYFRNRAPLDDSGMPKDRFSAEMPDATLATLKIQPSEPRDSAVYFCASVPGQGTAGANVLTFGAGSRLTVL.

This sequence joins TRBV3-1 and TRBJ1-2; D is unclear. Trimming took off 5 bases at V and 4 bases at J, with 8 bases between the two ends. Germline CDR1 is LGHDT and CDR2 is YNNKEL (reference sequence). CDR3 length: 12 amino acids. CDR3 in amino acids: CASSSGLYGYTF. DNA of the CDR3: TGTGCCAGCAGCTCCGGCCTCTATGGCTACACCTTC.

This clonotype was seen at least ten times. The V call is TRBV2, the J call TRBJ1-1; D remains ambiguous. From germline, CDR1 is SNHLY and CDR2 FYNNEI. V dropped 8 bases and J dropped 2 bases, with 9 bases sitting between them. The CDR3 covers 12 residues. CDR3 in amino acids: CASWPGNTEAFF. The CDR3 nucleotides read TGTGCCAGCTGGCCAGGCAACACTGAAGCTTTCTTT.

In its sample, this clonotype was seen many times. One end of the junction varies from germline; a read error may be responsible. The chain links TRBV2 to TRBJ2-1; D gene uncertain. Germline V CDR1 and CDR2: SNHLY, FYNNEI. The CDR3 is 11 residues long. The CDR3 loop is CASSEYSEQFF. The CDR3 nucleotides read TGTGCCAGCAGTGAGTACAGTGAGCAGTTCTTC.

Comment on this clonotype: Possible read error: a much larger clone is one base away. This rearrangement joins TRBV18 to TRBJ1-1, with 9 bases fitting TRBD1. This CDR3 region has 15 residues. Germline CDR1 KGHSH, CDR2 LQKENI. The J segment lost 10 bases and the V segment lost 2 bases, leaving 11 bases of the junction unmatched. The CDR3, as DNA: TGTGCCAGCTCACCAGGGGACAGGGAAGCCTTGCGAGCTTTCTTT. Translation: CASSPGDREALRAFF.

This clonotype was detected many times. This chain joins TRBV20-1 and TRBJ2-1; TRBD2 aligns across 7 bases. The CDR3 is 15 residues long. CDR1 DFQATT and CDR2 SNEGSKA come from the germline V gene (reference sequence). Losses at the gene ends were 0 bases for V and 8 bases for J; bases not matched to a gene: 10. The CDR3 sequence is CSARDWGEGIDEQFF. As DNA, the CDR3 is TGCAGTGCTAGAGATTGGGGGGAGGGAATCGATGAGCAGTTCTTC.

Comment on this clonotype: Just one base apart from a much larger clone, this may be a read error. This chain joins TRBV18 and TRBJ2-5, with D unresolved. CDR3 size: 13 residues. The V gene's germline CDR1 is KGHSH and CDR2 LQKENI. CDR3 sequence: CASPPPGQETQYF. The DNA of the CDR3 is TGTGCCAGCCCACCACCCGGGCAAGAGACCCAGTACTTC.

This clonotype was seen a handful of times. The chain links TRBV4-1 to TRBJ2-7; possibly TRBD2 for D (6 bases). The germline V gene encodes CDR1 MGHRA and CDR2 YSYEKL. Trimming shortened V by 0 bases and J by 6 bases, and 15 bases separated the two germline ends. This CDR3 has 15 amino acids. The CDR3 is CASSQDGNRRVEQYF. The DNA of the CDR3 is TGCGCCAGCAGCCAAGATGGGAACCGGAGGGTCGAGCAGTACTTC.

CDR3 amino acids: CASRSGGSSEQYF. CDR3 DNA: TGTGCCAGCAGATCGGGGGGAAGCTCCGAGCAGTACTTC. The chain uses TRBV11-2 and TRBJ2-7; 7 nucleotides line up with TRBD2. This CDR3 is built from 13 residues. With V trimmed by 6 bases and J by 6 bases, 8 bases remained unmatched. Germline V lookup: CDR1 SGHAT, CDR2 FQNNGV.

This clonotype was seen a few times. The chain couples TRBV29-1 to TRBJ1-1; D is ambiguous. Trimming pared 5 bases from V and 4 bases from J, leaving 14 bases between. CDR1 and CDR2 from the germline V gene are SQVTM and ANQGSEA. This CDR3 spans 13 amino acids. CDR3 DNA: TGCAGCGTTACAAGGGATCGGGGCACTGAAGCTTTCTTT. It encodes CSVTRDRGTEAFF.

J is TRBJ1-4 and V is TRBV7-9; no firm D call. The CDR3 extends over 16 amino acids. Trimming stripped 5 bases from V and 0 bases from J, with 13 bases between. Germline V gene data show CDR1 as SEHNR and CDR2 as FQNEAQ (reference sequence). In nucleotides, the CDR3 is TGTGCCAGCAGCCGATGGACCACTGCAACTAATGAAAAACTGTTTTTT. Its protein is CASSRWTTATNEKLFF.

As concerns this clonotype: Since a much larger clone is just one base distant, this may be a read error. V usage is TRBV7-2 and J usage is TRBJ2-1; D ambiguous. The CDR3 consists of 13 residues. Germline CDR1 SGHTA, CDR2 FQGNSA. The CDR3 bases are TGTGACAGCAGCTTAGATCGTCTCAATGAGCAGTTCTTC. Its translation is CDSSLDRLNEQFF.

Ten or more counts support this clonotype. CDR3 sequence reads: CASSIGGETQYF. Written as DNA, the CDR3 is TGTGCCAGTAGTATTGGGGGAGAGACCCAGTACTTC. V and J are TRBV19 and TRBJ2-5; D may correspond to TRBD1 or TRBD2 (5 bases each). Looked up from germline, CDR1 is LNHDA and CDR2 is SQIVND (reference sequence). This CDR3 is 12 amino acids long. V lost 3 bases to trimming and J lost 4 bases, with 6 bases between them.

Many counts were recorded for this clonotype. This rearrangement joins TRBV7-9 to TRBJ2-7; 10 nucleotides line up with TRBD2. The CDR3 is 16 amino acids. The V segment lost 0 bases and the J segment 2 bases; nucleotides outside the gene matches: 4. Germline V CDR1 and CDR2: SEHNR, FQNEAQ (reference sequence). DNA of the CDR3: TGTGCCAGCAGCTTAGCTAGCGGGAGGCCCCCCTACGAGCAGTACTTC. Protein product: CASSLASGRPPYEQYF.